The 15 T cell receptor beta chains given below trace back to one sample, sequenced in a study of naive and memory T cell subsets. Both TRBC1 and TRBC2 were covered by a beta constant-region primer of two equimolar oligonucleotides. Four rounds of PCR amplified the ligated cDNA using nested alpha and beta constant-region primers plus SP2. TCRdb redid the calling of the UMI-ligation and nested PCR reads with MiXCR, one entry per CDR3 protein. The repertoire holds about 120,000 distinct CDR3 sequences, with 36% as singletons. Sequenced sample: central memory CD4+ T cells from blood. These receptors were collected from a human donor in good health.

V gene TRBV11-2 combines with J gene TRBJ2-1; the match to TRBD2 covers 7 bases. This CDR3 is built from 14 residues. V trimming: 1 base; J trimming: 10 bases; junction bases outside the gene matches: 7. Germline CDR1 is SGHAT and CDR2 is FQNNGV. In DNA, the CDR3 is TGTGCCAGCAGCTTAGGGGAAGGGAGGGACGAGCAGTTCTTC. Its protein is CASSLGEGRDEQFF. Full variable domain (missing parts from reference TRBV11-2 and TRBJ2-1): EAGVAQSPRYKIIEKRQSVAFWCNPISGHATLYWYQQILGQGPKLLIQFQNNGVVDDSQLPKDRFSAERLKGVDSTLKIQPAKLEDSAVYLCASSLGEGRDEQFFGPGTRLTVL.

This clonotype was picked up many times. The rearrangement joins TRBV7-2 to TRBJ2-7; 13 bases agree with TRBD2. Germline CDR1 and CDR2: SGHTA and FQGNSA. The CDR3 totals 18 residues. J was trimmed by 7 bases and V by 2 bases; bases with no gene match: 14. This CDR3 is CASSLRQGRLAGGVEQYF. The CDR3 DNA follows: TGTGCCAGCAGCTTACGACAGGGGAGACTAGCGGGAGGAGTAGAGCAGTACTTC. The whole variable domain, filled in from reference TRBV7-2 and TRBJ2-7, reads GAGVSQSPSNKVTEKGKDVELRCDPISGHTALYWYRQSLGQGLEFLIYFQGNSAPDKSGLPSDRFSAERTGGSVSTLTIQRTQQEDSAVYLCASSLRQGRLAGGVEQYFGPGTRLTVT.

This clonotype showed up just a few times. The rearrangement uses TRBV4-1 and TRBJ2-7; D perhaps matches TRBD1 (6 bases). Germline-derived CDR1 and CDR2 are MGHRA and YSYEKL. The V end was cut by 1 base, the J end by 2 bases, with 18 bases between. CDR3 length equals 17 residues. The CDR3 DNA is TGCGCCAGCAGCCAAGGGCTACAGGGCAGGGTGCCCTACGAGCAGTACTTC. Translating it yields CASSQGLQGRVPYEQYF.

CDR3 sequence: CASLSRSSASTQYF. The CDR3, as DNA: TGTGCCAGCCTCTCGAGGAGCTCCGCCTCTACGCAGTATTTT. The chain is built from TRBV6-2 or TRBV6-3 and TRBJ2-3; D is undetermined. Germline CDR1 and CDR2: MNHEY and SVGEGT. V lost 8 bases and J lost 8, with 20 bases in between. CDR3 size: 14 residues.

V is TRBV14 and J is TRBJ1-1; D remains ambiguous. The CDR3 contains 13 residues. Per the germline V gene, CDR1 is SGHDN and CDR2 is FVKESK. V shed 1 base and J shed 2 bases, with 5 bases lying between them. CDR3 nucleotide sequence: TGTGCCAGCAGCCAAGGGTACAACACTGAAGCTTTCTTT. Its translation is CASSQGYNTEAFF.

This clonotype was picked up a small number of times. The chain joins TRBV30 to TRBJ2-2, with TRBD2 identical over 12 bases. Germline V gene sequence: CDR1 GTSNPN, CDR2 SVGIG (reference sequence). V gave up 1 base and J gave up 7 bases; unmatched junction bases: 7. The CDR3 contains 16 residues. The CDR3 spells CAWSGVGLAGVGELFF. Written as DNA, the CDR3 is TGTGCCTGGAGTGGAGTGGGACTAGCGGGTGTCGGGGAGCTGTTTTTT. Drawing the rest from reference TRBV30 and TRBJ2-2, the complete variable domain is SQTIHQWPATLVQPVGSPLSLECTVEGTSNPNLYWYRQAAGRGLQLLFYSVGIGQISSEVPQNLSASRPQDRQFILSSKKLLLSDSGFYLCAWSGVGLAGVGELFFGEGSRLTVL.

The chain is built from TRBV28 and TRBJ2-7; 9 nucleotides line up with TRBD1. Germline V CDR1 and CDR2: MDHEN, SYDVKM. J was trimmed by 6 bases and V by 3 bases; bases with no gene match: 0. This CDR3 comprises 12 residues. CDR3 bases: TGTGCCAGCAGTTTGACAGGGGGCGAGCAGTACTTC. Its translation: CASSLTGGEQYF.

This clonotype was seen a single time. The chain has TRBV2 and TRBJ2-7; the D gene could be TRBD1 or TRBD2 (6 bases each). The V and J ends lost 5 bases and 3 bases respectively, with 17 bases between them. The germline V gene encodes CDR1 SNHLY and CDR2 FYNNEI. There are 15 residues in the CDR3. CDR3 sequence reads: CASSKTIGGGYEQYF. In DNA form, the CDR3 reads TGTGCCAGCAGTAAAACGATTGGAGGGGGCTACGAGCAGTACTTC.

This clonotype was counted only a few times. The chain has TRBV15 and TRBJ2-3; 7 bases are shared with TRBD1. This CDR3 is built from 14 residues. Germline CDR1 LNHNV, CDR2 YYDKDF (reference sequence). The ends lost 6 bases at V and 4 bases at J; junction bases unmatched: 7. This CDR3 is CATRWDRSADTQYF. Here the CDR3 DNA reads TGTGCCACCAGGTGGGACAGATCCGCAGATACGCAGTATTTT.

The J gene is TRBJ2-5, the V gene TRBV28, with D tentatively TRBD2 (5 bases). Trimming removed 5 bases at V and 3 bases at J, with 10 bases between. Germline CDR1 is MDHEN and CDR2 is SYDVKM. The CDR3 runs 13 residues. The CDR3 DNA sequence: TGTGCCAGCAGTCCAGGAGGTGAAGAGACCCAGTACTTC. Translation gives CASSPGGEETQYF.

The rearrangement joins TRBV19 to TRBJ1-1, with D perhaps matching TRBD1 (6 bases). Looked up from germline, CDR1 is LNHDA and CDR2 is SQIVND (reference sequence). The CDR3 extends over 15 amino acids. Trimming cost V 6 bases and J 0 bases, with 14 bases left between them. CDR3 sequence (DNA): TGTGCCAGTAGCCCACGGGGGGCCTTGAACACTGAAGCTTTCTTT. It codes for CASSPRGALNTEAFF.

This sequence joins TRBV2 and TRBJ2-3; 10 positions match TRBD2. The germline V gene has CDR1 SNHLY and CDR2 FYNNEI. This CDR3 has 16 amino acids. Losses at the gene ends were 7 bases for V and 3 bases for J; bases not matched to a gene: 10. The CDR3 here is CASNGAGLAETDTQYF. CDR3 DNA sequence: TGTGCCAGCAATGGGGCCGGACTAGCGGAAACAGATACGCAGTATTTT.

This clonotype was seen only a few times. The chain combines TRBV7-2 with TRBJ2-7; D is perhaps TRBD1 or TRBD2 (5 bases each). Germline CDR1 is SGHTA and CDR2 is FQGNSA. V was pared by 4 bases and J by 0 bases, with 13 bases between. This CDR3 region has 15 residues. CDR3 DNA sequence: TGTGCCAGCAGCTCCCGTGTGGGGGACTCCTACGAGCAGTACTTC. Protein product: CASSSRVGDSYEQYF.

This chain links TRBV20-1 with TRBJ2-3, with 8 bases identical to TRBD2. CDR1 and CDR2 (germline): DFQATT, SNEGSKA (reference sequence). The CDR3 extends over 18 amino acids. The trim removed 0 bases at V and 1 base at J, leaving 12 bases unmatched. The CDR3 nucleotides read TGCAGTGCTAGAGAGGGACTAGGAGGTCAAGCTGGCACAGATACGCAGTATTTT. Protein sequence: CSAREGLGGQAGTDTQYF.

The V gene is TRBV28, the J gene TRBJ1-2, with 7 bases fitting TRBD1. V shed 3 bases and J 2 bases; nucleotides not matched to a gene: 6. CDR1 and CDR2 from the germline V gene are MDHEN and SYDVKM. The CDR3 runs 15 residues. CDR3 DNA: TGTGCCAGCAGTTTGAGAGGGGGCGGAAACTATGGCTACACCTTC. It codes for CASSLRGGGNYGYTF.